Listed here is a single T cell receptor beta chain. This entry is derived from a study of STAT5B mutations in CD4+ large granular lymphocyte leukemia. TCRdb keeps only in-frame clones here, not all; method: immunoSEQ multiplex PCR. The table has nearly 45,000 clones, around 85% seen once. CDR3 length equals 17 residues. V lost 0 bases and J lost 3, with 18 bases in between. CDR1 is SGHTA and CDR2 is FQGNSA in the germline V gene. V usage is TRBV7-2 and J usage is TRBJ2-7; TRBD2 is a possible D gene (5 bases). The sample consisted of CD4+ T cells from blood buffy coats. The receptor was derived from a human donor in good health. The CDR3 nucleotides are TGTGCCAGCAGCTTAGCGGTTCGAGGGCCCCTGAACTACGAGCAGTACTTC. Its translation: CASSLAVRGPLNYEQYF.